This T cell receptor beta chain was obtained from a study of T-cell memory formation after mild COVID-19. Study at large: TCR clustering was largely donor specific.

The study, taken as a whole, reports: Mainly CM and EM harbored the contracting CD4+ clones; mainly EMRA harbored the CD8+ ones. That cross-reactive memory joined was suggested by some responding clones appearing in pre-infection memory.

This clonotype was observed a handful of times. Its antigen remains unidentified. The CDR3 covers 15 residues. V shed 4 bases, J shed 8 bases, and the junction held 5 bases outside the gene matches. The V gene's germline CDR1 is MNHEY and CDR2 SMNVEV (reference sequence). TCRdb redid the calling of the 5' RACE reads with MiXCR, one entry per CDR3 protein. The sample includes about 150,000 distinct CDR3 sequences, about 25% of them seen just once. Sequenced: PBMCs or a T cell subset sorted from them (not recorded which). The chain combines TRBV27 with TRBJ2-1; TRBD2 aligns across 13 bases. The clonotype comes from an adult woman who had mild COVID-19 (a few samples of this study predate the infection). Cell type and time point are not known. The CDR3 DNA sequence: TGTGCCAGCAGTTCCGGGACTAGCGGGATCCATGAGCAGTTCTTC. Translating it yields CASSSGTSGIHEQFF.